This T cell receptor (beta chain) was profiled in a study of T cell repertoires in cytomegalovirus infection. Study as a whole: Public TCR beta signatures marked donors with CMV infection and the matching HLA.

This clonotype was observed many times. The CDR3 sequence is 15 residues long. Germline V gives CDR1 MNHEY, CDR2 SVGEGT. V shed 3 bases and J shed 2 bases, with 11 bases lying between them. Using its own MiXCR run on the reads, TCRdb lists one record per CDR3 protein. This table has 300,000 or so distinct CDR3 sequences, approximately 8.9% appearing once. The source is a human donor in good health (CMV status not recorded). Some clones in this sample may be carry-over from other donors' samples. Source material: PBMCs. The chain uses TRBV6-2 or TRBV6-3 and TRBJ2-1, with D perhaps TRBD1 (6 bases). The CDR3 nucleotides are TGTGCCAGCAGTTATACAGGGAGCCCCTACAATGAGCAGTTCTTC. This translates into CASSYTGSPYNEQFF.